One sample yielded the 6 T cell receptor beta chains listed below, sequenced in a study of blood T cells in healthy people across ages (dated by TCRdb to the mid-2010s). The library was generated by 5' RACE. These reads were obtained on an Illumina HiSeq 2500. A second roughly 7 to 11 cycle PCR used a sample-barcoded 5' primer and a J-beta primer mix. Through fastp at Q25 and MiXCR, TCRdb rebuilt clones from the public reads, retaining in-frame beta chains. Records with the same CDR3 protein are collapsed into one entry carrying the most frequent genes and DNA. The sample contains around 870,000 distinct CDR3 sequences, less than 35% of them found a single time. The ten top clones hold approximately 15% of the sample. Sample: blood. The receptors stem from a woman of 80 years or more in good health.

The chain uses TRBV5-6 and TRBJ1-5; 10 bases match TRBD1. The CDR3 runs to 16 residues. Losses at the gene ends were 3 bases for V and 7 bases for J; bases not matched to a gene: 10. Germline assignment: CDR1 SGHDT and CDR2 YYEEEE. CDR3 residues: CASSSFTGTGDQPQHF. The DNA of the CDR3 is TGTGCCAGCAGCTCCTTCACCGGGACAGGGGACCAGCCCCAGCATTTT.

As for this clonotype: Compared with germline, one end of the junction differs, possibly owing to a read error. J is TRBJ2-3 and V is TRBV15, with D tentatively TRBD2 (6 bases). The CDR3 consists of 18 residues. Germline values: CDR1 LNHNV, CDR2 YYDKDF (reference sequence). Here the CDR3 reads CATSRDAPKAGLTDRQYF. CDR3 DNA: TGTGCCACCAGCAGGGATGCCCCTAAGGCGGGACTCACAGATAGGCAGTATTTT.

This clonotype was counted at least ten times. V and J are TRBV6-1 and TRBJ1-2; 8 nucleotides agree with TRBD1. After removal of 2 bases from V and 5 bases from J, the junction contained 7 bases not matched to a gene. Germline CDR1 reads MNHNS; CDR2 reads SASEGT. The CDR3 sequence is 15 residues long. For the CDR3, the DNA is TGTGCCAGCAGTGAATGGGACAGGCTTAATTATGGCTACACCTTC. Translated: CASSEWDRLNYGYTF.

The chain employs TRBV6-5 and TRBJ2-3, with a tentative D call TRBD2 (7 bases). Trimming took off 4 bases at V and 1 base at J, with 24 bases between the two ends. Germline V gene data show CDR1 as MNHEY and CDR2 as SVGAGI. The CDR3 runs to 19 residues. CDR3 sequence (DNA): TGTGCCAGCAGTTCCCGAGGACTAGTGGGGGGGCAGGGCACAGATACGCAGTATTTT. Translating gives CASSSRGLVGGQGTDTQYF.

This clonotype was observed a single time. This may be a read error, as it is one base from a much larger clone. This chain links TRBV12-3 or TRBV12-4 with TRBJ2-3; 9 bases match TRBD2. The CDR3 runs 15 residues. CDR3 loop: CASSLGGGASDAQYF. In nucleotides, the CDR3 is TGTGCCAGCAGTTTAGGCGGGGGGGCTTCAGATGCGCAGTATTTT.

This clonotype has at least ten counts. The CDR3 DNA reads TGTGCCAGCAGCTTTTCGGTTATTCGGACTGAAGCTTTCTTT. Amino acids: CASSFSVIRTEAFF. V and J are TRBV7-9 and TRBJ1-1; no clear D. CDR1 and CDR2 from the germline V gene are SEHNR and FQNEAQ (reference sequence). The CDR3 runs to 14 residues. Trimming removed 3 bases from V and 5 bases from J, with 13 bases in between.